These T cell receptor beta chains were read from a single sample in a study of healthy donors' naive CD4 and CD8 T cells. TCRdb re-derived calls from the reads in MiXCR, one entry per CDR3 protein. The data hold 150,000 to 200,000 distinct CDR3 sequences, with around 80% observed a single time. The sequenced material came from naive CD4+ and CD8+ T cells sorted from blood, pooled from several donors. The receptors here all came from a pool of human donors in good health; the sample pools cells from several healthy donors. Both conserved end residues are part of each CDR3. D genes are given only for firm matches. Where a row states a size, it is once, few, many or the class of an expanded clone; other rows omit it.

CDR3: CSVEDSIGEAFF
DNA: TGCAGCGTTGAAGATAGCATTGGTGAAGCTTTCTTT
size: -
V: TRBV29-1
D: -
J: TRBJ1-1

CDR3: CASSHGQDDGYTF
DNA: TGCGCCAGCAGCCACGGACAGGACGATGGCTACACCTTC
size: -
V: TRBV5-1
D: TRBD1
J: TRBJ1-2

CDR3: CASSPPSTPYEQYF
DNA: TGTGCCAGCTCACCACCCTCTACGCCCTACGAGCAGTACTTC
size: -
V: TRBV18
D: -
J: TRBJ2-7

CDR3: CASSGGFAGKETQYF
DNA: TGTGCCAGCAGTGGGGGATTTGCAGGGAAGGAGACCCAGTACTTC
size: -
V: TRBV27
D: -
J: TRBJ2-5

CDR3: CASSPRSVPQETQYF
DNA: TGTGCCAGCTCACCACGATCTGTCCCTCAAGAGACCCAGTACTTC
size: -
V: TRBV18
D: -
J: TRBJ2-5

CDR3: CSVSRGTSSYNEQFF
DNA: TGCAGCGTTAGTCGCGGGACGAGCTCCTACAATGAGCAGTTCTTC
size: -
V: TRBV29-1
D: -
J: TRBJ2-1

CDR3: CASSFAWTGHNYEQYF
DNA: TGTGCCAGCAGCTTCGCATGGACAGGGCATAATTACGAGCAGTACTTC
size: -
V: TRBV11-2
D: TRBD1
J: TRBJ2-7

CDR3: CATSDPGQGGYNEQFF
DNA: TGTGCCACCAGTGACCCGGGACAGGGAGGCTACAATGAGCAGTTCTTC
size: -
V: TRBV24-1
D: TRBD1
J: TRBJ2-1

CDR3: CAWTAMISNSYNEQFF
DNA: TGTGCCTGGACTGCGATGATTAGTAACTCCTACAATGAGCAGTTCTTC
size: -
V: TRBV30
D: -
J: TRBJ2-1

CDR3: CASSPWKETQYF
DNA: TGTGCCAGCTCACCCTGGAAAGAGACCCAGTACTTC
size: once
V: TRBV18
D: -
J: TRBJ2-5

CDR3: CASKQTAYNEQFF
DNA: TGTGCCAGCAAACAGACAGCCTACAATGAGCAGTTCTTC
size: -
V: TRBV6-5
D: -
J: TRBJ2-1

CDR3: CASSPMAPFQGFSYEQYF
DNA: TGCGCCAGCAGCCCGATGGCCCCGTTCCAGGGATTCTCCTACGAGCAGTACTTC
size: -
V: TRBV5-1
D: -
J: TRBJ2-7

CDR3: CASVSTGLADSYEQYF
DNA: TGTGCTAGTGTCTCGACCGGGCTAGCGGATTCCTACGAGCAGTACTTC
size: -
V: TRBV12-5
D: TRBD2
J: TRBJ2-7

CDR3: CASSGKQGASETQYF
DNA: TGTGCCAGCAGTGGCAAACAGGGGGCGTCAGAGACCCAGTACTTT
size: -
V: TRBV12-3/TRBV12-4
D: TRBD1
J: TRBJ2-3

CDR3: CSAQPGTGGADTEAFF
DNA: TGCAGCGCCCAGCCTGGGACAGGGGGCGCAGACACTGAAGCTTTCTTT
size: -
V: TRBV29-1
D: TRBD1
J: TRBJ1-1

CDR3: CASSPNNKVDYGYTF
DNA: TGTGCCAGCAGTCCGAATAATAAGGTGGACTATGGCTACACCTTC
size: -
V: TRBV6-5
D: -
J: TRBJ1-2

CDR3: CSARATGDYYNEQFF
DNA: TGCAGTGCTAGGGCAACAGGGGACTACTACAATGAGCAGTTCTTT
size: -
V: TRBV20-1
D: -
J: TRBJ2-1

CDR3: CASSPPTDRVNEQFF
DNA: TGTGCCAGCAGTCCACCTACGGACAGGGTCAATGAGCAGTTCTTC
size: few
V: TRBV12-3/TRBV12-4
D: TRBD1
J: TRBJ2-1

CDR3: CSVETGPYEQYF
DNA: TGCAGCGTTGAAACAGGTCCCTACGAGCAGTACTTC
size: -
V: TRBV29-1
D: -
J: TRBJ2-7

CDR3: CAKIGGGGYNKQFF
DNA: TGTGCCAAAATCGGCGGAGGTGGATATAACAAGCAGTTCTTC
size: -
V: TRBV19
D: -
J: TRBJ2-1

CDR3: CASSLSGLNYEQYF
DNA: TGTGCCAGCAGTTTATCAGGACTGAACTACGAGCAGTACTTC
size: -
V: TRBV27
D: -
J: TRBJ2-7

CDR3: CSVAPIQGLNTEAFF
DNA: TGCAGCGTCGCTCCAATACAGGGCCTGAACACTGAAGCTTTCTTT
size: -
V: TRBV29-1
D: -
J: TRBJ1-1

CDR3: CASSEAGTGPYEQYF
DNA: TGTGCCAGCAGTGAAGCAGGGACAGGGCCCTACGAGCAGTACTTC
size: -
V: TRBV6-5
D: TRBD1
J: TRBJ2-7

CDR3: CSVESDLPNTEAFF
DNA: TGCAGCGTTGAAAGCGATTTGCCTAACACTGAAGCTTTCTTT
size: -
V: TRBV29-1
D: -
J: TRBJ1-1

CDR3: CASSDRQGPREQYF
DNA: TGTGCCAGCAGTGACCGACAGGGGCCAAGAGAGCAGTACTTC
size: -
V: TRBV6-1
D: TRBD1
J: TRBJ2-7

CDR3: CASSWGTSQETQYF
DNA: TGCGCCAGCAGCTGGGGGACTTCGCAAGAGACCCAGTACTTC
size: -
V: TRBV5-1
D: -
J: TRBJ2-5

CDR3: CASSLSESHNEQFF
DNA: TGTGCCAGCAGTTTATCGGAAAGCCACAATGAGCAGTTCTTC
size: -
V: TRBV27
D: -
J: TRBJ2-1

CDR3: CASNYSRVQPQHF
DNA: TGTGCCAGCAATTACTCGAGGGTGCAGCCCCAGCATTTT
size: -
V: TRBV6-5
D: -
J: TRBJ1-5

CDR3: CASSMNSRGTEAFF
DNA: TGTGCCAGTAGTATGAACAGCAGGGGCACTGAAGCTTTCTTT
size: -
V: TRBV19
D: -
J: TRBJ1-1

CDR3: CSVEASGNTIYF
DNA: TGCAGCGTTGAAGCGTCTGGAAACACCATATATTTT
size: -
V: TRBV29-1
D: -
J: TRBJ1-3

CDR3: CASSQGWDPYNEQFF
DNA: TGCGCCAGCAGCCAGGGTTGGGACCCCTACAATGAGCAGTTCTTC
size: -
V: TRBV4-1
D: -
J: TRBJ2-1

CDR3: CASSLSKGAGTEAFF
DNA: TGTGCCAGCAGTTTATCGAAGGGGGCTGGTACTGAAGCTTTCTTT
size: -
V: TRBV27
D: TRBD1
J: TRBJ1-1

CDR3: CASMIGTEAFF
DNA: TGCGCCAGCATGATTGGGACTGAAGCTTTCTTT
size: -
V: TRBV5-1
D: -
J: TRBJ1-1

CDR3: CSVVLQNYGYTF
DNA: TGCAGCGTTGTGTTGCAGAACTATGGCTACACCTTC
size: few
V: TRBV29-1
D: -
J: TRBJ1-2

CDR3: CSAGLASNEQFF
DNA: TGCAGTGCCGGACTAGCGTCCAATGAGCAGTTCTTC
size: -
V: TRBV20-1
D: TRBD2
J: TRBJ2-1

CDR3: CATSRDYGGGHEQYF
DNA: TGTGCCACCAGCAGAGATTACGGAGGGGGCCACGAGCAGTACTTC
size: -
V: TRBV15
D: -
J: TRBJ2-7

CDR3: CASSPSGGLSTDTQYF
DNA: TGTGCCAGCAGCCCTAGCGGGGGTCTGTCGACAGATACGCAGTATTTT
size: -
V: TRBV11-2
D: TRBD2
J: TRBJ2-3

CDR3: CAISESPGFAEGNYEQYF
DNA: TGTGCCATCAGCGAATCCCCGGGTTTTGCGGAGGGAAACTACGAGCAGTACTTC
size: -
V: TRBV10-3
D: -
J: TRBJ2-7

CDR3: CASSTGLAGVGNEQFF
DNA: TGTGCCAGTAGCACTGGACTAGCGGGAGTGGGCAATGAGCAGTTCTTC
size: few
V: TRBV19
D: TRBD2
J: TRBJ2-1

CDR3: CASSMGLGLEAGANVLTF
DNA: TGTGCCAGTAGTATGGGCTTGGGACTAGAGGCTGGGGCCAACGTCCTGACTTTC
size: -
V: TRBV19
D: TRBD2
J: TRBJ2-6

CDR3: CSVTGDGVGYTF
DNA: TGCAGCGTTACAGGGGACGGTGTTGGCTACACCTTC
size: -
V: TRBV29-1
D: TRBD1
J: TRBJ1-2

CDR3: CASSLGLVAFF
DNA: TGTGCCAGCAGCTTGGGGTTGGTGGCTTTCTTT
size: -
V: TRBV5-5
D: -
J: TRBJ1-1

CDR3: CASSYSLAPDKPTNTEAFF
DNA: TGTGCCAGCAGTTACTCCCTGGCCCCGGACAAGCCTACGAACACTGAAGCTTTCTTT
size: -
V: TRBV6-5
D: -
J: TRBJ1-1

CDR3: CASSLGSRGRETQYF
DNA: TGTGCCAGCAGCTTAGGGAGCAGGGGCCGGGAGACCCAGTACTTC
size: once
V: TRBV11-2
D: -
J: TRBJ2-5

CDR3: CASSLGQVGGNQPQHF
DNA: TGTGCCAGCAGCTTGGGACAGGTAGGGGGCAATCAGCCCCAGCATTTT
size: -
V: TRBV7-9
D: TRBD1
J: TRBJ1-5

CDR3: CASSLAGQGRSYEQYF
DNA: TGTGCCAGCAGTTTAGCCGGACAGGGAAGATCCTACGAGCAGTACTTC
size: -
V: TRBV6-5
D: TRBD1
J: TRBJ2-7

CDR3: CASSLLAGTGRFSFSYGYTF
DNA: TGTGCCAGCAGTTTACTCGCCGGGACAGGGAGATTTAGTTTTAGCTATGGCTACACCTTC
size: -
V: TRBV27
D: TRBD1
J: TRBJ1-2

CDR3: CSVEHPRNTEAFF
DNA: TGCAGCGTTGAACATCCCCGGAACACTGAAGCTTTCTTT
size: -
V: TRBV29-1
D: -
J: TRBJ1-1

CDR3: CATSIGGRLAGLTDTQYF
DNA: TGTGCCACCAGCATAGGGGGTCGACTAGCGGGACTCACAGATACGCAGTATTTT
size: -
V: TRBV15
D: TRBD2
J: TRBJ2-3

CDR3: CASSLAGGTQETQYF
DNA: TGTGCCAGCAGTCTAGCGGGGGGCACCCAAGAGACCCAGTACTTC
size: once
V: TRBV6-6
D: TRBD2
J: TRBJ2-5

CDR3: CASSYSRGDSYNEQFF
DNA: TGTGCCAGCAGTTACTCGCGGGGGGACTCCTACAATGAGCAGTTCTTC
size: -
V: TRBV6-6
D: TRBD2
J: TRBJ2-1

CDR3: CASSQANADGYTF
DNA: TGCGCCAGCAGCCAAGCGAATGCAGATGGCTACACCTTC
size: -
V: TRBV4-1
D: -
J: TRBJ1-2

CDR3: CASSLALRPLEQYF
DNA: TGTGCCAGCAGCTTGGCGCTGCGCCCTCTCGAGCAGTACTTC
size: -
V: TRBV5-5
D: -
J: TRBJ2-7

CDR3: CSVEGAGGNQETQYF
DNA: TGCAGCGTCGAAGGGGCGGGGGGGAACCAAGAGACCCAGTACTTC
size: -
V: TRBV29-1
D: TRBD2
J: TRBJ2-5

CDR3: CASSLDQTGQFF
DNA: TGTGCCAGCAGCTTAGACCAGACCGGGCAGTTCTTC
size: -
V: TRBV7-8
D: -
J: TRBJ2-1

CDR3: CASSLLREGNTEAFF
DNA: TGTGCCAGCAGTCTCTTAAGAGAGGGGAACACTGAAGCTTTCTTT
size: -
V: TRBV6-5
D: -
J: TRBJ1-1

CDR3: CASSMPQLADQPQHF
DNA: TGTGCCAGTAGTATGCCGCAGTTGGCAGATCAGCCCCAGCATTTT
size: once
V: TRBV19
D: -
J: TRBJ1-5

CDR3: CASSYRRNPYNEQFF
DNA: TGTGCCAGCAGCTACCGACGGAACCCCTACAATGAGCAGTTCTTC
size: -
V: TRBV27
D: -
J: TRBJ2-1

CDR3: CSVDRLAPQNEQFF
DNA: TGCAGCGTTGACAGGCTAGCGCCCCAAAATGAGCAGTTCTTC
size: -
V: TRBV29-1
D: -
J: TRBJ2-1